These 6 T cell receptor beta chains were sequenced from one sample in a study of identical twins. One entry per CDR3 protein results from TCRdb running MiXCR on the 5' RACE reads. The sample holds approximately 620,000 distinct CDR3 sequences; approximately 9% are singletons and the top ten take roughly 0.97%. These same data were also listed under a study on yellow fever vaccine responses in identical twins.

The sequencing sample was made of PBMCs. The receptors were gathered from a woman aged 18-29 years in good health.

The rearrangement joins TRBV6-1 to TRBJ2-7; D is uncertain. CDR1 and CDR2 (germline): MNHNS, SASEGT. Trimming took 6 bases from V and 3 from J, leaving 18 bases between them. The CDR3 totals 15 residues. CDR3 DNA sequence: TGTGCCAGCAGCCCCCGCGAGGTCGGAAACTACGAGCAGTACTTC. Its protein product is CASSPREVGNYEQYF.

This clonotype was seen a few times. CDR3 sequence: CASTTWMASDTQYF. CDR3 coding DNA: TGTGCCAGCACTACCTGGATGGCGTCAGATACGCAGTATTTT. The V gene is TRBV7-2, the J gene TRBJ2-3; D gene unclear. The CDR3 runs to 14 residues. Germline V lookup: CDR1 SGHTA, CDR2 FQGNSA. Trimming stripped 7 bases from V and 4 bases from J, with 15 bases between.

V and J are TRBV20-1 and TRBJ2-3; D possibly corresponds to TRBD2 (6 bases). CDR1 and CDR2 from the germline V gene are DFQATT and SNEGSKA (reference sequence). Trimming left V 0 bases short and J 6 bases short, with 19 bases between. This CDR3 has 16 amino acids. The chain's CDR3 is CSARDPGGLRGDTQYF. The CDR3 DNA follows: TGCAGTGCTAGAGATCCTGGGGGACTCCGTGGGGATACGCAGTATTTT.

This clonotype showed up just a few times. This chain connects TRBV7-2 to TRBJ2-5; D is perhaps TRBD2 (7 bases). This CDR3 spans 13 amino acids. From germline, CDR1 is SGHTA and CDR2 FQGNSA. With 6 bases removed from V and 4 bases from J, the gap between germline ends came to 12 bases. Here the CDR3 reads CASREGGSETQYF. DNA for the CDR3: TGTGCCAGCAGGGAGGGGGGGTCAGAGACCCAGTACTTC.

This clonotype turned up a few times. CDR3 DNA: TGCGCCAGCAGCCAAGATCCCCCTGGACTAGCGGGAGCCCGCAGCTCCTACAATGAGCAGTTCTTC. Its translation is CASSQDPPGLAGARSSYNEQFF. The chain carries TRBV4-1 and TRBJ2-1; 13 bases fit TRBD2. CDR1 and CDR2 from the germline V gene are MGHRA and YSYEKL. The junction had 14 bases not matched to a gene; V was cut back by 0 bases and J by 0 bases. The CDR3 spans 22 residues.

This clonotype came up a few times. The rearrangement uses TRBV5-1 and TRBJ1-4; 9 bases map to TRBD1. V lost 0 bases, J lost 8 bases, and 5 bases stayed unmatched. Per germline, CDR1 SGHRS and CDR2 YFSETQ. CDR3 length: 15 residues. This CDR3 reads CASSLGTGVLEKLFF. Here the CDR3 DNA reads TGCGCCAGCAGCTTGGGGACAGGGGTCCTCGAAAAACTGTTTTTT.